The 28 T cell receptor beta chains presented below share a single source sample, sequenced in a study of blood T cell repertoires in COVID-19. Generated by immunoSEQ multiplex PCR, the TCRdb table keeps only in-frame clones and is missing some. This sample carries approximately 200,000 clones, approximately 80% of them seen once, and the ten largest clones take approximately 1.3%. Sequences were obtained from PBMCs or T cells enriched from blood (not recorded which). These receptors were obtained from a woman aged 40-49 years with acute COVID-19.

This chain uses TRBV5-4 with TRBJ2-7; no firm D call. V lost 0 bases and J lost 6, with 10 bases in between. This CDR3 is 13 amino acids long. Germline V gives CDR1 SGHNT, CDR2 YYREEE (reference sequence). The DNA for the CDR3 is TGTGCCAGCAGCTTGGAGGTTAGCTTCGAGCAGTACTTC. It yields the protein CASSLEVSFEQYF.

A single count supports this clone. The gene calls are TRBV12-1 and TRBJ2-1; the table names TRBD2, a call not compared with the DNA. TRBV12-1 is reported as a pseudogene. CDR3 length: 12 residues. Written as DNA, the CDR3 is TGTGCCAGCAGCTGGGGAGTCCCCCCCCAGTTCTTC. As protein: CASSWGVPPQFF.

The chain couples TRBV6-8 to TRBJ2-7; 10 bases are shared with TRBD2. Per the germline V gene, CDR1 is MNHGY and CDR2 is SAAAGT. The CDR3 is 15 residues long. V shed 6 bases, J shed 1 base, and the junction held 6 bases outside the gene matches. The DNA for the CDR3 is TGTGCCAGCAGGCCCGCACTAGCGGGATCCTACGAGCAGTACTTC. This encodes CASRPALAGSYEQYF.

This clone came up once. V is TRBV7-2 and J is TRBJ1-5; D is uncertain. Germline-derived CDR1 and CDR2 are SGHTA and FQGNSA. Trimming cost V 1 base and J 0 bases, with 16 bases left between them. This CDR3 comprises 18 residues. CDR3 sequence reads: CASSLGLWAAHSNQPQHF. DNA of the CDR3: TGTGCCAGCAGCTTAGGGTTATGGGCAGCTCATAGCAATCAGCCCCAGCATTTT.

The V and J genes are TRBV29-1 and TRBJ1-2; 12 nucleotides align to TRBD1. V gave up 4 bases and J gave up 7 bases; unmatched junction bases: 16. Germline CDR1 and CDR2: SQVTM and ANQGSEA. The length of the CDR3 is 17 residues. In nucleotides, the CDR3 is TGCAGCGTTGGGTTCCGGGACAGGGGGCGCACGGATCTTGGCTACACCTTC. Translated, it gives CSVGFRDRGRTDLGYTF.

There are a few counts of this clone. The rearrangement links TRBV6-4 to TRBJ1-1, with 10 nucleotides matching TRBD1. Germline CDR1 MRHNA, CDR2 SNTAGT. The CDR3 runs 14 residues. Trimming at V came to 6 bases and at J to 7 bases, leaving 8 bases not matched to a gene. CDR3 amino acids: CASRTDRGRGEAFF. As DNA, the CDR3 is TGTGCCAGCAGGACCGACAGGGGGCGAGGTGAAGCTTTCTTT.

The CDR3 DNA sequence: TGTGCCAGCAGTACGATACAGGGGTATGGCTACACCTTC. As protein: CASSTIQGYGYTF. V usage is TRBV28 and J usage is TRBJ1-2; 7 bases map to TRBD1. V lost 5 bases and J lost 5; bases outside the gene matches: 5. Germline V CDR1 and CDR2: MDHEN, SYDVKM. The CDR3 totals 13 residues.

V and J are TRBV14 and TRBJ2-5; 16 bases are shared with TRBD2. Trimming removed 4 bases from V and 5 bases from J; junction bases left unmatched: 10. This CDR3 contains 18 residues. The germline gives CDR1 SGHDN, CDR2 FVKESK. The CDR3 DNA follows: TGTGCCAGCAGCCGTAGAGGGACTAGCGGGAGGGCCGCGGAGACCCAGTACTTC. Its translation is CASSRRGTSGRAAETQYF.

The chain uses TRBV4-3 and TRBJ2-7, with 10 bases identical to TRBD1. This CDR3 has 16 residues. After removal of 3 bases from V and 1 base from J, the junction contained 6 bases not matched to a gene. Germline V gives CDR1 LGHNA, CDR2 YSLEER. CDR3 sequence: CASSHGRGQGSYEQYF. The CDR3 DNA sequence: TGCGCCAGCAGCCATGGGAGGGGACAGGGGTCCTACGAGCAGTACTTC.

The gene calls are TRBV18 and TRBJ2-3; 10 bases map to TRBD2. Looked up from germline, CDR1 is KGHSH and CDR2 is LQKENI. The CDR3 totals 15 residues. Losses at the gene ends were 2 bases for V and 4 bases for J; bases not matched to a gene: 3. The CDR3 DNA follows: TGTGCCAGCTCACCAAGCGGGGGGGCCGCAGATACGCAGTATTTT. This translates into CASSPSGGAADTQYF.

The chain joins TRBV5-1 to TRBJ2-3, with D perhaps matching TRBD1 (6 bases). Germline V gene lookup returns CDR1 SGHRS and CDR2 YFSETQ. Between the trimmed V and J ends, which lost 2 bases and 4 bases, there was a span of 11 bases. The CDR3 totals 14 residues. CDR3 nucleotide sequence: TGCGCCAGCAGCTTCAGGGGCCCCGCAGATACGCAGTATTTT. Its translation: CASSFRGPADTQYF.

V is TRBV28 and J is TRBJ2-1; D might be TRBD2 (5 bases). Germline CDR1 and CDR2: MDHEN and SYDVKM. V lost 5 bases and J 0 bases, leaving 14 bases between the germline ends. This CDR3 comprises 16 residues. As DNA, the CDR3 is TGTGCCAGCAGTCCATACTTGGGGAGCTCCTACAATGAGCAGTTCTTC. Encoded protein: CASSPYLGSSYNEQFF.

The rearrangement uses TRBV9 and TRBJ1-2; 8 nucleotides agree with TRBD1. Germline CDR1 and CDR2: SGDLS and YYNGEE. V was clipped by 4 bases and J by 7 bases; unmatched bases: 9. There are 14 residues in the CDR3. The CDR3 sequence: CASSPTGGPSGYTF. CDR3 in DNA: TGTGCCAGCAGCCCCACAGGGGGTCCTAGTGGCTACACCTTC.

V and J are TRBV7-9 and TRBJ2-1; the D gene is possibly TRBD1 (6 bases). There are 13 residues in the CDR3. Germline V gene lookup returns CDR1 SEHNR and CDR2 FQNEAQ (reference sequence). Deletions cut 6 bases from V and 6 bases from J, with 12 bases between. The CDR3 sequence is CASRSEGVNEQFF. Written as DNA, the CDR3 is TGTGCCAGCAGGTCAGAGGGGGTCAATGAGCAGTTCTTC.

The V gene is TRBV28, the J gene TRBJ1-1; 7 positions agree with TRBD1. This CDR3 spans 15 amino acids. Trimming at V came to 4 bases and at J to 1 base, leaving 6 bases not matched to a gene. Per germline, CDR1 MDHEN and CDR2 SYDVKM. CDR3 nucleotide sequence: TGTGCCAGCAGTTCCCCGGGACAGCCGAACACTGAAGCTTTCTTT. This gives the protein CASSSPGQPNTEAFF.

Concerning this clone itself: Other DNA sequences from this sample encode an identical CDR3 as well. The genes are TRBV7-2 and TRBJ1-2; 7 nucleotides match TRBD1. Germline V CDR1 and CDR2: SGHTA, FQGNSA. The length of the CDR3 is 13 residues. J lost 2 bases, V lost 3 bases, and 0 bases had no gene match. This chain's CDR3 is CASSLGQNYGYTF. CDR3 DNA: TGTGCCAGCAGCTTGGGACAGAACTATGGCTACACCTTC. Drawing the rest from reference TRBV7-2 and TRBJ1-2, the complete variable domain is GAGVSQSPSNKVTEKGKDVELRCDPISGHTALYWYRQSLGQGLEFLIYFQGNSAPDKSGLPSDRFSAERTGGSVSTLTIQRTQQEDSAVYLCASSLGQNYGYTFGSGTRLTVV.

The rearrangement links TRBV6-1 to TRBJ2-5; 12 nucleotides align to TRBD2. The CDR3 extends over 15 amino acids. The V segment lost 2 bases and the J segment 4 bases; nucleotides outside the gene matches: 2. Germline V CDR1 and CDR2: MNHNS, SASEGT. The CDR3 sequence is CASSELAGGPETQYF. DNA for the CDR3: TGTGCCAGCAGTGAACTAGCGGGGGGGCCAGAGACCCAGTACTTC.

The chain combines TRBV28 with TRBJ2-5; weak D call: TRBD1 (6 bases). Between the trimmed V and J ends, which lost 1 base and 4 bases, there was a span of 7 bases. CDR3 size: 13 residues. Germline V gives CDR1 MDHEN, CDR2 SYDVKM. The CDR3 DNA is TGTGCCAGCAGTTTATCAGGGGCAGAGACCCAGTACTTC. Translation: CASSLSGAETQYF.

V usage is TRBV11-2 and J usage is TRBJ2-1; D is possibly TRBD2 (6 bases). This CDR3 contains 15 residues. The V end lost 5 bases, the J end lost 2 bases, and 13 bases lay between the germline ends. Germline loops: CDR1 SGHAT, CDR2 FQNNGV. CDR3 in DNA: TGTGCCAGCAGCGAGGAGGGTCAGACCTACAATGAGCAGTTCTTC. It yields the protein CASSEEGQTYNEQFF. Full variable domain (outside the CDR3, taken from reference TRBV11-2 and TRBJ2-1): EAGVAQSPRYKIIEKRQSVAFWCNPISGHATLYWYQQILGQGPKLLIQFQNNGVVDDSQLPKDRFSAERLKGVDSTLKIQPAKLEDSAVYLCASSEEGQTYNEQFFGPGTRLTVL.

The chain recombines TRBV11-3 with TRBJ2-2, with a tentative D call TRBD1 (6 bases). The CDR3 loop spans 18 amino acids. With 5 bases removed from V and 0 bases from J, the gap between germline ends came to 19 bases. Germline CDR1 SGHNT, CDR2 YENEEA. CDR3 in DNA: TGTGCCAGCAGCCCAGAGGACAGAGGAATAGCGAACACCGGGGAGCTGTTTTTT. Encoded protein: CASSPEDRGIANTGELFF.

To note about this clone: Other nucleotide sequences in the sample specify the same CDR3. The V call is TRBV9, the J call TRBJ2-1; D unresolved. This CDR3 region has 15 residues. Germline V CDR1 and CDR2: SGDLS, YYNGEE. Trimming removed 3 bases at V and 2 bases at J, with 12 bases between. In DNA form, the CDR3 reads TGTGCCAGCAGCGCTGCCCCCAGCGCCTACAATGAGCAGTTCTTC. Its protein product is CASSAAPSAYNEQFF.

This chain uses TRBV3-1 (or the pseudogene TRBV3-2) with TRBJ2-6; 8 nucleotides agree with TRBD1. Germline CDR1 reads LGHDT; CDR2 reads YNNKEL (reference sequence). The CDR3 runs to 17 residues. After removal of 4 bases from V and 0 bases from J, the junction contained 5 bases not matched to a gene. The CDR3 loop reads CASSRTGSYSGANVLTF. CDR3 nucleotides: TGTGCCAGCAGCCGGACAGGGTCATACTCTGGGGCCAACGTCCTGACTTTC.

The rearrangement links TRBV28 to TRBJ1-2; 9 nucleotides agree with TRBD1. The CDR3 loop spans 15 amino acids. CDR1 and CDR2 from the germline V gene are MDHEN and SYDVKM. J lost 4 bases, V lost 5 bases, and 8 bases had no gene match. CDR3 nucleotide sequence: TGTGCCAGCAGTCCCCCTTTGACAGGGGGCTATGGCTACACCTTC. Encoded protein: CASSPPLTGGYGYTF.

V is TRBV4-2 and J is TRBJ2-7; 7 positions agree with TRBD1. CDR1 is LGHNA and CDR2 is YNFKEQ in the germline V gene. The CDR3 is made up of 16 amino acids. The trim removed 1 base at V and 4 bases at J, leaving 10 bases unmatched. The CDR3 region is CASSQADRDRDYEQYF. The CDR3 DNA sequence: TGTGCCAGCAGCCAAGCCGATCGGGACAGAGATTACGAGCAGTACTTC.

The chain is built from TRBV6-5 and TRBJ1-1, with D perhaps matching TRBD1 (5 bases). Per germline, CDR1 MNHEY and CDR2 SVGAGI. Trimming removed 7 bases from V and 0 bases from J, with 9 bases in between. This CDR3 is built from 13 residues. The CDR3 sequence is CASKGFMNTEAFF. CDR3 coding DNA: TGTGCCAGCAAGGGGTTCATGAACACTGAAGCTTTCTTT.

The chain couples TRBV29-1 to TRBJ1-1, with TRBD1 as a possible D gene (6 bases). V shed 6 bases and J shed 6 bases, with 17 bases lying between them. The germline gives CDR1 SQVTM, CDR2 ANQGSEA. The CDR3 contains 13 residues. The CDR3 nucleotides read TGCAGCGTCGCCCAGGGGATAGTGGCTGAAGCTTTCTTT. Translating gives CSVAQGIVAEAFF.

The J gene is TRBJ2-7, the V gene TRBV7-8; TRBD1 might be the D (5 bases). This CDR3 has 16 residues. Germline V gene data show CDR1 as SGHVS and CDR2 as FQNEAQ. Trimming shortened V by 0 bases and J by 3 bases, and 15 bases separated the two germline ends. The CDR3 region is CASSLAQGAAYYEQYF. Here the CDR3 DNA reads TGTGCCAGCAGCTTAGCGCAGGGTGCGGCCTACTACGAGCAGTACTTC.

V usage is TRBV4-1 and J usage is TRBJ1-2; a possible D gene is TRBD1 (6 bases). V was pared by 1 base and J by 2 bases, with 11 bases between. This CDR3 comprises 15 residues. The germline CDR1 and CDR2 sequences are MGHRA and YSYEKL. This chain's CDR3 is CASSQGPGQNYGYTF. CDR3 in DNA: TGCGCCAGCAGCCAAGGACCCGGACAGAACTATGGCTACACCTTC.